The 15 T cell receptor beta chains listed next were all sequenced from one sample in a study of T cells after yellow fever vaccination. TCRdb redid the calling of the 5' RACE reads with MiXCR, one entry per CDR3 protein. The sample lists 250,000 to 350,000 distinct CDR3 sequences, around 6.8% occurring once. Sequencing used PBMCs, obtained about 41 days after the first yellow fever vaccination. The receptors derive from a man between 18 and 35 years old who received the YFV17D yellow fever vaccine.

The chain has TRBV12-3 or TRBV12-4 and TRBJ2-7, with TRBD1 matching over 8 bases. With V trimmed by 5 bases and J by 2 bases, 8 bases remained unmatched. CDR3 length: 15 residues. The DNA for the CDR3 is TGTGCCAGCAGTGACAGGGGCGATTTAACCTACGAGCAGTACTTC. This sequence encodes CASSDRGDLTYEQYF.

This clonotype was recorded a few times. V gene TRBV20-1 combines with J gene TRBJ2-1; TRBD2 matches at 13 bases. The germline CDR1 and CDR2 sequences are DFQATT and SNEGSKA (reference sequence). V was pared by 2 bases and J by 8 bases, with 3 bases of the junction left unmatched. The CDR3 extends over 14 amino acids. CDR3 nucleotides: TGCAGTGCTAGACCCGGACTAGCGGGGGATGAGCAGTTCTTC. Encoded protein: CSARPGLAGDEQFF.

The chain combines TRBV18 with TRBJ2-7; D unresolved. V was pared by 2 bases and J by 2 bases, with 7 bases between. CDR3 length equals 13 residues. Germline V CDR1 and CDR2: KGHSH, LQKENI. This chain's CDR3 is CASSPGDAYEQYF. The CDR3 region has the DNA TGTGCCAGCTCACCAGGGGATGCCTACGAGCAGTACTTC. Complete variable domain (other parts from reference TRBV18 and TRBJ2-7): NAGVMQNPRHLVRRRGQEARLRCSPMKGHSHVYWYRQLPEEGLKFMVYLQKENIIDESGMPKERFSAEFPKEGPSILRIQQVVRGDSAAYFCASSPGDAYEQYFGPGTRLTVT.

A few counts support this clonotype. The V and J genes are TRBV6-6 and TRBJ1-2; D unresolved. This CDR3 is built from 13 residues. The V end was cut by 7 bases, the J end by 1 base, with 10 bases between. Germline V gene lookup returns CDR1 MNHNY and CDR2 SVGAGI (reference sequence). The CDR3 bases are TGTGCCAGCACTTCAAACAATAACTATGGCTACACCTTC. This encodes CASTSNNNYGYTF.

This clonotype showed up many times. The chain couples TRBV20-1 to TRBJ2-5; no clear D gene. V was shortened by 5 bases and J by 3 bases, with 4 bases between the two germline ends. This CDR3 has 10 amino acids. CDR1 is DFQATT and CDR2 is SNEGSKA in the germline V gene (reference sequence). The chain's CDR3 is CSASKETQYF. DNA of the CDR3: TGCAGTGCTTCCAAAGAGACCCAGTACTTC.

This clonotype was counted between two and nine times. The chain employs TRBV12-3 or TRBV12-4 and TRBJ1-3; D is undetermined. This CDR3 spans 15 amino acids. Trimming left V 7 bases short and J 1 base short, with 14 bases between. The CDR3, as DNA: TGTGCCAGCAACTATGGAAGGGTATCTGGAAACACCATATATTTT. It codes for CASNYGRVSGNTIYF.

This clonotype has just a few counts. The J gene is TRBJ2-3, the V gene TRBV29-1; unclear D gene. V lost 4 bases and J 0 bases, leaving 11 bases between the germline ends. Germline-derived CDR1 and CDR2 are SQVTM and ANQGSEA. The CDR3 is 14 residues long. The CDR3: CSVVGRGSTDTQYF. Written as DNA, the CDR3 is TGCAGCGTTGTTGGGCGAGGTAGCACAGATACGCAGTATTTT.

This clonotype was observed a handful of times. The genes are TRBV6-2 or TRBV6-3 and TRBJ2-1, with D unresolved. CDR3 length: 14 residues. V dropped 2 bases and J dropped 2 bases, with 7 bases sitting between them. CDR1 and CDR2 from the germline V gene are MNHEY and SVGEGT. CDR3 sequence reads: CASSYVQTYNEQFF. In DNA, the CDR3 is TGTGCCAGCAGTTACGTGCAAACCTACAATGAGCAGTTCTTC.

This clonotype was counted many times. V gene TRBV6-1 combines with J gene TRBJ1-1; maybe TRBD1 (5 bases). V gave up 2 bases and J gave up 7 bases, with 20 bases separating them. The CDR3 is 16 amino acids. Germline assignment: CDR1 MNHNS and CDR2 SASEGT. The CDR3 region has the DNA TGTGCCAGCAGTGAATGGGGCAACGGGGCGGCAATTGAAGCTTTCTTT. This sequence encodes CASSEWGNGAAIEAFF.

In this sample, this clonotype turned up many times. CDR3 DNA sequence: TGTGCCAGCAGGACCGGGGGAGTGGATACGCAGTATTTT. This gives the protein CASRTGGVDTQYF. V gene TRBV6-5 combines with J gene TRBJ2-3; weak D call: TRBD2 (6 bases). Germline V gene sequence: CDR1 MNHEY, CDR2 SVGAGI. The V end lost 6 bases, the J end lost 6 bases, and 13 bases lay between the germline ends. The CDR3 is made up of 13 amino acids.

The chain joins TRBV5-6 to TRBJ2-5; D gene ambiguous. The CDR3 is 16 residues long. V gave up 1 base and J gave up 0 bases, with 13 bases separating them. Germline CDR1 reads SGHDT; CDR2 reads YYEEEE. The CDR3 reads CASSLRFGGYQETQYF. The DNA of the CDR3 is TGTGCCAGCAGCTTGCGGTTTGGTGGGTACCAAGAGACCCAGTACTTC.

The V and J genes are TRBV12-3 or TRBV12-4 and TRBJ1-4; D is ambiguous. The CDR3 consists of 19 residues. Trimming removed 5 bases from V and 8 bases from J, with 30 bases in between. CDR3 nucleotide sequence: TGTGCCAGCAGTCTGGGTTTATTGGGTGTCGGACCGGAATCCGAAAAACTGTTTTTT. Protein product: CASSLGLLGVGPESEKLFF.

Details on this clonotype: A read error may produce the germline difference seen at one junction end. The chain links TRBV2 to TRBJ1-3, with D uncertain. The CDR3 runs to 12 residues. Germline V gene lookup returns CDR1 SNHLY and CDR2 FYNNEI. CDR3 bases: TGTACCAGCGGCGAAGATGGAAACACCATATATTTT. Translating it yields CTSGEDGNTIYF.

The rearrangement joins TRBV7-2 to TRBJ2-5; 13 nucleotides line up with TRBD2. CDR3 length equals 15 residues. V gave up 7 bases and J gave up 4 bases; unmatched junction bases: 6. CDR1 is SGHTA, CDR2 FQGNSA, per germline. DNA of the CDR3: TGTGCCAGCATAAGGACTAGCGGGGGTGGAGAGACCCAGTACTTC. Its protein product is CASIRTSGGGETQYF.

The J gene is TRBJ2-1, the V gene TRBV20-1; 10 bases are a match to TRBD1. V lost 7 bases, J lost 2 bases, and 8 bases stayed unmatched. CDR3 size: 15 residues. Germline lookup yields CDR1 DFQATT and CDR2 SNEGSKA (reference sequence). The DNA of the CDR3 is TGCAGTGAGGTTAGGGACAGGGGACCCTACAATGAGCAGTTCTTC. Amino acids: CSEVRDRGPYNEQFF.